This is a list of T cell receptor beta chains from one sample in a study of response to subunit inactivated influenza vaccine. TCRdb reprocessed the RT-PCR reads via MiXCR and lists one record per CDR3 protein. The repertoire holds 150,000 or so distinct CDR3 sequences, with roughly 10% as singletons. The sequencing here drew on CD8+ T cells sorted from PBMCs, taken roughly 24 months after vaccination. The receptors originated from a man aged 50 to 75 who received an inactivated influenza vaccine. CDR3s include the opening cysteine and the closing phenylalanine or tryptophan. Each record gives: D gene, V gene, clone size, J gene, CDR3 DNA, CDR3 protein. D genes are given only for firm matches. For some rows the clone size is stated as once, few or many, or as a class when expanded; others skip it.

>-|TRBV7-9|few|TRBJ2-3
TGTGCCAGCATCATCGGGACTAGCACAGATACGCAGTATTTT
CASIIGTSTDTQYF
>-|TRBV5-6|few|TRBJ2-7
TGTGCCAGCAGCTTGGCCGGGATACGCTACGAGCAGTACTTC
CASSLAGIRYEQYF
>-|TRBV29-1|few|TRBJ1-1
TGCAGCGTTGAAGATAGGGCATGGTCGGCTTTCTTT
CSVEDRAWSAFF
>-|TRBV27|-|TRBJ1-4
TGTGCCAGCACTTCCCTGGGGGGATTGAATGAAAAACTGTTTTTT
CASTSLGGLNEKLFF
>TRBD1|TRBV11-1|-|TRBJ2-7
TGTGCCAGCAGCTGGGACAGGGACGAGCAGTACTTC
CASSWDRDEQYF
>TRBD2|TRBV20-1|-|TRBJ2-3
TGCAGTGCTAGCCGGACTAGCGGGAGGCCGAGCACAGATACGCAGTATTTT
CSASRTSGRPSTDTQYF
>-|TRBV3-1|many|TRBJ2-7
TGTGCCAGCAGCGCAGGAATCTCTGGAGTATTCTACGAGCAGTACTTC
CASSAGISGVFYEQYF
>-|TRBV28|many|TRBJ2-7
TGTGCCAGCAGTTTATGGGGGACATTCTCCTACGAGCAGTACTTC
CASSLWGTFSYEQYF
>TRBD1|TRBV29-1|-|TRBJ2-4
TGCAGCGTTGAGGGGACAGGGGGCATGAACATTCAGTACTTC
CSVEGTGGMNIQYF
>-|TRBV6-2/TRBV6-3|many|TRBJ1-5
TGTGCCAGCAGTTTCGACGGGAGTAGCAATCAGCCCCAGCATTTT
CASSFDGSSNQPQHF
>TRBD1|TRBV6-1|-|TRBJ2-1
TGTGCCAGCAGTCCTCTTTCCGGACAGGTGTGGTACAATGAGCAGTTCTTC
CASSPLSGQVWYNEQFF
>TRBD1|TRBV7-9|few|TRBJ2-7
TGTGCCAGCAGCAGAGGGACAGCCAACGAGCAGTACTTC
CASSRGTANEQYF
>TRBD1|TRBV7-2|-|TRBJ2-7
TGTGCCAGCAGCCCCACAGGGGGCTGGTACGAGCAGTACTTC
CASSPTGGWYEQYF
>-|TRBV7-9|-|TRBJ2-7
TGTGCCAGCAGACCGGACGCCGCCTACGAGCAGTACTTC
CASRPDAAYEQYF
>-|TRBV6-1|few|TRBJ2-1
TGTGCCAGCAGTGAATTTTCCGGGACAGCTGGAGGAGGGGTCTTC
CASSEFSGTAGGGVF
>TRBD1|TRBV12-3/TRBV12-4|-|TRBJ1-2
TGTGCCAGCAGTCCTTCCGGGACAGGAAACGTCTATGGCTACACCTTC
CASSPSGTGNVYGYTF
>-|TRBV4-3|-|TRBJ2-1
TGCCCCAGCAGCCAAGATGGGGAGTTTCCCAGCAATGAGCAGTTCTTC
CPSSQDGEFPSNEQFF
>TRBD1|TRBV6-5|few|TRBJ2-7
TGTGCCAGCAGTTACGGAACAGGGGGTGCTGATTACGAGCAGTACTTC
CASSYGTGGADYEQYF
>-|TRBV2|-|TRBJ1-1
TGTGCCAGCGCAGGGAACACTGAAGCTTTCTTT
CASAGNTEAFF
>-|TRBV5-6|-|TRBJ1-1
TGTGCCAGCAGCCATCTCGGAGGGGGCACTGAAGCTTTCTTT
CASSHLGGGTEAFF
>-|TRBV30|-|TRBJ2-1
TGTGCCTGGAGTCTGGGTCCCTCCTACAATGAGCAGTTCTTC
CAWSLGPSYNEQFF
>-|TRBV5-1|many|TRBJ2-7
TGCGCCAGCAGCTTGGTGGGGGACGAGCAGTACTTC
CASSLVGDEQYF
>-|TRBV6-1|few|TRBJ1-2
TGTGCCAGCAGCTCCAGGGGTTCAAACTATGGCTACACCTTC
CASSSRGSNYGYTF
>-|TRBV15|few|TRBJ2-1
TGTGCCACCAGCAGAGTCCTCAAGGACAATGAGCAGTTCTTC
CATSRVLKDNEQFF
>TRBD1|TRBV29-1|-|TRBJ2-7
TGCAGCGCTTTAGGGACAGGGTCCTACGAGCAGTACTTC
CSALGTGSYEQYF
>-|TRBV3-1|few|TRBJ2-1
TGTGCCAGCAGCCCACCGGGCCACTTAGGACTTAACAATGAGCAGTTCTTC
CASSPPGHLGLNNEQFF
>-|TRBV10-3|many|TRBJ2-1
TGTGCCATCAGAAAGGGCCCGAGCTCCTACAATGAGCAGTTCTTC
CAIRKGPSSYNEQFF
>-|TRBV5-1|-|TRBJ2-7
TGCGCCAGCAGCACCGGACGGGGGTACGAGCAGTACTTC
CASSTGRGYEQYF
>-|TRBV18|-|TRBJ2-3
TGTGCCAGCTCACCAGGACCCAAAGATACGCAGTATTTT
CASSPGPKDTQYF
>TRBD2|TRBV28|many|TRBJ2-1
TGTGCCAGCAGTACGTCCCAGCGGGGGAATGACAATGAGCAGTTCTTC
CASSTSQRGNDNEQFF
>-|TRBV6-1|-|TRBJ2-2
TGTGCCACCTCCGAAATTAATACCGGGGAGCTGTTTTTT
CATSEINTGELFF
>TRBD2|TRBV27|many|TRBJ2-3
TGTGCCAGCAGTTTAAGGTTTAGCGGGATAGATTATACGCAGTATTTT
CASSLRFSGIDYTQYF
>TRBD1|TRBV16|few|TRBJ1-2
TGTGCCAGCAGCCTTCTAGGACAGGGGAGCTATGGCTACACCTTC
CASSLLGQGSYGYTF
>-|TRBV7-9|-|TRBJ1-1
TGTGCCAGCAGCACAACAGGCAAAGCTTTCTTT
CASSTTGKAFF
>-|TRBV15|few|TRBJ1-5
TGTGCCACCAGCAGAGTAGGGGAGAGGCAGCCCCAGCATTTT
CATSRVGERQPQHF
>TRBD1|TRBV2|few|TRBJ2-5
TGTGCCAGCAGTGACCGGGACAGGGTCCAAGAGACCCAGTACTTC
CASSDRDRVQETQYF
>-|TRBV28|-|TRBJ2-5
TGTGCCAGCAGTTTTGCACTACAAGAGACCCAGTACTTC
CASSFALQETQYF
>TRBD2|TRBV11-2|few|TRBJ2-1
TGTGCCAGCAGCTTTTCCCCTAGCGGAAGCTCCTACAATGAGCAGTTCTTC
CASSFSPSGSSYNEQFF
>-|TRBV3-1|-|TRBJ2-5
TGTGCCAGCAGCCCCATTAGGGCTACCCACGAGACCCAGTACTTC
CASSPIRATHETQYF
>-|TRBV9|-|TRBJ2-1
TGTGCCAGCAGCGGAGGGTTGGGCCACCCATACAATGAGCAGTTCTTC
CASSGGLGHPYNEQFF
>-|TRBV6-1|few|TRBJ1-1
TGTGCCAGCATGTCGGGTTTGTTCACTGAAGCTTTCTTT
CASMSGLFTEAFF
>-|TRBV29-1|-|TRBJ2-7
TGCAGCGTTCGGACCCCCTCCTACGAGCAGTACTTC
CSVRTPSYEQYF
>-|TRBV2|-|TRBJ2-5
TGTGCCAGCAGTGTAGTACAGAACCAAGAGACCCAGTACTTC
CASSVVQNQETQYF
>TRBD2|TRBV20-1|few|TRBJ2-1
TGCAGTGCTAGAGATTCAACTTGGGCTAGCGGGAGTGACAATGAGCAGTTCTTC
CSARDSTWASGSDNEQFF
>-|TRBV7-3|-|TRBJ1-6
TGTGCCAGCAGCTTAGGGAGCCTCGGGAATTCACCCCTCCACTTT
CASSLGSLGNSPLHF
>-|TRBV9|few|TRBJ2-3
TGTGCCAGCAGCCGGGGACACCCTAGCACAGATACGCAGTATTTT
CASSRGHPSTDTQYF
>-|TRBV11-2|few|TRBJ2-7
TGTGCCAGCAGCGTAACCTACGAGCAGTACTTC
CASSVTYEQYF
>-|TRBV28|few|TRBJ1-5
TGTGCCAGCAGTTTCCCTTGGGCAGGCCTCAATCAGCCCCAGCATTTT
CASSFPWAGLNQPQHF
>-|TRBV20-1|many|TRBJ1-1
TGCAGTGCTCGACTACAGGGTACTGAAGCTTTCTTT
CSARLQGTEAFF